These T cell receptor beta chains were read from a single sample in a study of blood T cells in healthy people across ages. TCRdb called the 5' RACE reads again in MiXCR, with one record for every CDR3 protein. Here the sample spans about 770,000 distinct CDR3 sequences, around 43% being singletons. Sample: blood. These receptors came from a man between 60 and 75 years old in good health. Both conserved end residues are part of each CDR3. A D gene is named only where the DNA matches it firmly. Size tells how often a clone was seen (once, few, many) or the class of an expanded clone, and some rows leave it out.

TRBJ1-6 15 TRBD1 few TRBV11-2 CASSPTDRGASPLHF TGTGCCAGCAGCCCAACGGACAGGGGGGCCTCACCCCTCCACTTT
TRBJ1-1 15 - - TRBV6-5 CASSYSLRENTEAFF TGTGCCAGCAGTTACTCGCTCAGAGAGAACACTGAAGCTTTCTTT
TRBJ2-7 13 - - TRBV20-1 CSANVGGNYEQYF TGCAGTGCTAATGTCGGAGGCAATTACGAGCAGTACTTC
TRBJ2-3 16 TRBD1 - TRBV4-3 CASSPRGQAGADTQYF TGCGCCAGCAGCCCACGGGGACAGGCCGGCGCAGATACGCAGTATTTT
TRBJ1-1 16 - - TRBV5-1 CASSLGGQSLNTEAFF TGCGCCAGCAGCTTGGGTGGGCAGAGTCTGAACACTGAAGCTTTCTTT
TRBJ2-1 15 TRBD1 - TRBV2 CASNSGQGNYNEQFF TGTGCCAGCAACTCCGGACAGGGAAATTACAATGAGCAGTTCTTC
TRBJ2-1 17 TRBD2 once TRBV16 CASSPSGSGGLYNEQFF TGTGCCAGCAGCCCCTCGGGTAGCGGGGGACTGTACAATGAGCAGTTCTTC
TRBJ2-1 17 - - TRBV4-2 CASSQDLQGRAYNEQFF TGTGCCAGCAGCCAAGATCTACAGGGTCGTGCCTACAATGAGCAGTTCTTC
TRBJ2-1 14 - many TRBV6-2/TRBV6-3 CASSIASSYNEQFF TGTGCCAGCAGTATTGCTAGCAGTTACAATGAGCAGTTCTTC
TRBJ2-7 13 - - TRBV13 CASSFGTQYEQYF TGTGCCAGCAGCTTTGGCACACAATACGAGCAGTACTTC
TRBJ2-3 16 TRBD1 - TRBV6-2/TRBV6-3 CASSSLGQGASDTQYF TGTGCCAGCAGTTCGCTCGGACAGGGGGCATCAGATACGCAGTATTTT
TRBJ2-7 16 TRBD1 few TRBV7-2 CASSLRGDRVVAEQYF TGTGCCAGCAGCCTAAGGGGGGACAGGGTCGTTGCCGAGCAGTACTTC
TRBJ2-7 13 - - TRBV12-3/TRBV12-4 CASSLGHPYEQYF TGTGCCAGCAGTCTCGGACATCCCTACGAGCAGTACTTC
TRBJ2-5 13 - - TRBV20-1 CSASRRIQETQYF TGCAGTGCTAGTAGGCGAATCCAAGAGACCCAGTACTTC
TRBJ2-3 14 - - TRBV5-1 CASSENTGPDTQYF TGCGCCAGCAGCGAAAATACAGGGCCAGATACGCAGTATTTT
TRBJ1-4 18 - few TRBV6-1 CASSDQGMGDATNEKLFF TGTGCCAGCAGTGACCAAGGGATGGGGGATGCAACTAATGAAAAACTGTTTTTT
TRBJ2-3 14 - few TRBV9 CASSQYVSTDTQYF TGTGCCAGCAGCCAATACGTGAGCACAGATACGCAGTATTTT